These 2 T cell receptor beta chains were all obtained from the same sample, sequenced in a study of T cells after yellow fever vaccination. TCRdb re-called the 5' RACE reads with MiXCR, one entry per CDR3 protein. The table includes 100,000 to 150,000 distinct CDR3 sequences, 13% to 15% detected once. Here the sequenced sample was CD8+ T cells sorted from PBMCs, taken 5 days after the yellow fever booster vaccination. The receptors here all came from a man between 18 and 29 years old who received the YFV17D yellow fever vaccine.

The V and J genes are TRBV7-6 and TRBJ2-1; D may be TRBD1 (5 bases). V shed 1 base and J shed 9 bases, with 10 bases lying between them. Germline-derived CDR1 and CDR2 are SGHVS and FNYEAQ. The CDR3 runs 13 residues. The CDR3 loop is CASSLGGLGEQFF. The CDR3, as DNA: TGTGCCAGCAGCTTAGGGGGCCTGGGTGAGCAGTTCTTC. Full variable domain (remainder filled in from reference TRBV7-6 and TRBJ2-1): GAGVSQSPRYKVTKRGQDVALRCDPISGHVSLYWYRQALGQGPEFLTYFNYEAQQDKSGLPNDRFSAERPEGSISTLTIQRTEQRDSAMYRCASSLGGLGEQFFGPGTRLTVL.

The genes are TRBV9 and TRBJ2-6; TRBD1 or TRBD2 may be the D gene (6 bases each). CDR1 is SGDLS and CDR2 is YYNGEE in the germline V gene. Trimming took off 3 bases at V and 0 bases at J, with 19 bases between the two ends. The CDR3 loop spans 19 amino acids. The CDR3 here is CASSAGGLGQPSGANVLTF. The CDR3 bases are TGTGCCAGCAGCGCAGGAGGGTTAGGACAGCCCTCTGGGGCCAACGTCCTGACTTTC.